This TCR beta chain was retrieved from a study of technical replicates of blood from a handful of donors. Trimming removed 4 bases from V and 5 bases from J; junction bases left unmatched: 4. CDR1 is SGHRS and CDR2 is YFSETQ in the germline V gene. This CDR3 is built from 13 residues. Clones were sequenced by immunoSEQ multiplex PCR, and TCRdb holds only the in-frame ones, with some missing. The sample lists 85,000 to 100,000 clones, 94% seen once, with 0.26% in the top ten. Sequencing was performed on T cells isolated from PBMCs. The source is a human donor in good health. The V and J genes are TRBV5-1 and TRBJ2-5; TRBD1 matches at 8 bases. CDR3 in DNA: TGCGCCAGCAGCGGAGGACAGGGCGAGACCCAGTACTTC. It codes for CASSGGQGETQYF.